The 18 T cell receptor beta chains below come from one sample, sequenced in a study of metastatic and nonmetastatic thyroid tumors. TCRdb reprocessed the PCR reads using MiXCR. Of 75,000 to 95,000 clones in the sample, about an eighth were seen once. The entire patient cohort was treatment-naive prior to thyroid surgery. Input material: blood. These receptors were obtained from a female donor with papillary thyroid cancer or a benign thyroid nodule (not recorded which). Some clones in this sample may be carry-over from other donors' samples.

This clone came up a few times. The rearrangement uses TRBV20-1 and TRBJ2-5, with 12 positions matching TRBD2. V trimming: 0 bases; J trimming: 4 bases; junction bases outside the gene matches: 3. Per the germline V gene, CDR1 is DFQATT and CDR2 is SNEGSKA (reference sequence). The CDR3 is made up of 15 amino acids. The CDR3 loop reads CSARDGGLAGETQYF. The CDR3 DNA follows: TGCAGTGCTAGAGATGGGGGACTAGCGGGAGAGACCCAGTACTTC.

This clone was seen ten or more times. The J gene is TRBJ2-5, the V gene TRBV9, with TRBD1 identical over 9 bases. CDR3 size: 16 residues. Germline V gene data show CDR1 as SGDLS and CDR2 as YYNGEE. The J segment lost 5 bases and the V segment lost 3 bases, leaving 11 bases of the junction unmatched. CDR3 DNA: TGTGCCAGCAGCGCTATTCCCGGGACAGGGAGGGAGACCCAGTACTTC. Protein product: CASSAIPGTGRETQYF. Together with reference TRBV9 and TRBJ2-5, the CDR3 gives the full variable domain: DSGVTQTPKHLITATGQRVTLRCSPRSGDLSVYWYQQSLDQGLQFLIQYYNGEERAKGNILERFSAQQFPDLHSELNLSSLELGDSALYFCASSAIPGTGRETQYFGPGTRLLVL.

As to this clone: The junction and the germline gene differ at one end; a read error may be behind it. The rearrangement links TRBV11-2 to TRBJ2-7; TRBD2 might be the D (6 bases). The CDR3 runs to 18 residues. CDR1 is SGHAT and CDR2 is FQNNGV in the germline V gene. The CDR3 DNA reads TGTGCCAACAGCACAAGAAGAGCTAGCGTGGAGCCGTCCTACGAGCAGTACTTC. It codes for CANSTRRASVEPSYEQYF.

This clone was counted at least ten times. The genes are TRBV12-3 or TRBV12-4 and TRBJ2-1, with 10 bases fitting TRBD2. There are 14 residues in the CDR3. Trimming cost V 5 bases and J 8 bases; bases outside gene matches: 6. The CDR3 DNA is TGTGCCAGCAGTAAAGCGGGAGGGCCGTATGAGCAGTTCTTC. This translates into CASSKAGGPYEQFF.

This clone came up many times. The J gene is TRBJ1-1, the V gene TRBV5-5, with D unresolved. Germline V gene lookup returns CDR1 SGHKS and CDR2 YYEKEE (reference sequence). V dropped 3 bases and J dropped 0 bases, with 6 bases sitting between them. This CDR3 contains 13 residues. This CDR3 is CASSSDMNTEAFF. CDR3 coding DNA: TGTGCCAGCAGCTCCGACATGAACACTGAAGCTTTCTTT.

This clone came up many times. The chain links TRBV12-3 or TRBV12-4 to TRBJ1-2; no clear D gene. Trimming removed 7 bases at V and 9 bases at J, with 12 bases between. The CDR3 spans 11 residues. The CDR3 coding sequence is TGTGCCAGCACCCAGAAGTGGCGCTACACCTTC. This sequence encodes CASTQKWRYTF.

At least ten counts were recorded for this clone. This sequence joins TRBV2 and TRBJ2-2; 9 bases match TRBD2. The J segment lost 2 bases and the V segment lost 2 bases, leaving 12 bases of the junction unmatched. This CDR3 comprises 19 residues. Germline lookup yields CDR1 SNHLY and CDR2 FYNNEI. The CDR3 loop is CASSEWGIGLAGNTGELFF. DNA of the CDR3: TGTGCCAGCAGTGAATGGGGTATCGGGCTAGCGGGAAACACCGGGGAGCTGTTTTTT.

In its sample, this clone was seen many times. V and J are TRBV5-1 and TRBJ1-6; D not resolved. The germline gives CDR1 SGHRS, CDR2 YFSETQ. The CDR3 loop spans 17 amino acids. The V end lost 0 bases, the J end lost 4 bases, and 14 bases lay between the germline ends. The CDR3 nucleotides are TGCGCCAGCAGCTTGGAAGGTAGACCGAGGTATAATTCACCCCTCCACTTT. This encodes CASSLEGRPRYNSPLHF.

In this sample, this clone turned up many times. This chain connects TRBV28 to TRBJ2-5, with D maybe TRBD2 (6 bases). V was cut by 6 bases and J by 5 bases, with 25 bases left in between. The CDR3 length is 17 residues. The germline V gene has CDR1 MDHEN and CDR2 SYDVKM. Written as DNA, the CDR3 is TGTGCCAGCAGCCCCGGTTTGTTAGCGGCAACAAAGGAGACCCAGTACTTC. Translation gives CASSPGLLAATKETQYF.

In its sample, this clone was seen many times. This sequence joins TRBV14 and TRBJ2-6; 7 bases fit TRBD1. The CDR3 length is 17 residues. The J segment lost 4 bases and the V segment lost 5 bases, leaving 11 bases of the junction unmatched. Per germline, CDR1 SGHDN and CDR2 FVKESK. CDR3 coding DNA: TGTGCCAGCAGCTACTACAGGGGCCTCGGAGGGGCCAACGTCCTGACTTTC. It codes for CASSYYRGLGGANVLTF.

This clone was seen only a few times. This chain links TRBV2 with TRBJ1-1; D remains unclear. Germline CDR1 and CDR2: SNHLY and FYNNEI. CDR3 size: 14 residues. Trimming removed 2 bases from V and 1 base from J, with 8 bases in between. CDR3 nucleotides: TGTGCCAGCAGTGAATGGGCCAAGAACACTGAAGCTTTCTTT. This translates into CASSEWAKNTEAFF.

This clone was seen at least ten times. The gene calls are TRBV4-1 and TRBJ2-1, with 10 bases that match TRBD2. The CDR3 has 15 amino acids. Germline-derived CDR1 and CDR2 are MGHRA and YSYEKL. Losses at the gene ends were 3 bases for V and 9 bases for J; bases not matched to a gene: 8. The chain's CDR3 is CASSHLGAGGFEQFF. The CDR3 DNA follows: TGCGCCAGCAGCCATTTGGGAGCGGGAGGGTTTGAGCAGTTCTTC.

In its sample, this clone was seen many times. The chain links TRBV3-1 to TRBJ2-7; 7 bases align to TRBD1. Germline CDR1 LGHDT, CDR2 YNNKEL (reference sequence). Trimming removed 6 bases from V and 6 bases from J; junction bases left unmatched: 8. The CDR3 has 13 residues. The CDR3 region has the DNA TGTGCCAGCAGGCAGACAGGGTCTGGCGAGCAGTACTTC. This translates into CASRQTGSGEQYF.

This clone was seen at least ten times. The sample contains more than one DNA sequence encoding this CDR3. V and J are TRBV7-2 and TRBJ1-4, with no clear D. The V end lost 5 bases, the J end lost 3 bases, and 13 bases lay between the germline ends. The CDR3 contains 15 residues. Looked up from germline, CDR1 is SGHTA and CDR2 is FQGNSA. The CDR3 DNA reads as TGTGCCAGCAGCCCCTTCGGGGTCTCTAATGAAAAACTGTTTTTT. Translating gives CASSPFGVSNEKLFF.

This clone occurred many times. This chain connects TRBV4-1 to TRBJ2-1; the D gene is possibly TRBD2 (5 bases). CDR1 MGHRA and CDR2 YSYEKL come from the germline V gene. There are 17 residues in the CDR3. Trimming cost V 4 bases and J 7 bases, with 23 bases left between them. DNA of the CDR3: TGCGCCAGCAGCCCCCCGGGGTTGCGGTCCTTTGGGAATGAGCAGTTCTTC. Amino acids: CASSPPGLRSFGNEQFF.

This clone was observed many times. V usage is TRBV18 and J usage is TRBJ2-3, with 12 bases identical to TRBD1. CDR1 and CDR2 from the germline V gene are KGHSH and LQKENI. V was clipped by 3 bases and J by 0 bases; unmatched bases: 7. The CDR3 runs 18 residues. For the CDR3, the DNA is TGTGCCAGCTCACCGCCGGGACAGGGGGCCTCTAGCACAGATACGCAGTATTTT. Its translation is CASSPPGQGASSTDTQYF. Based on the CDR3 plus reference TRBV18 and TRBJ2-3, the full variable domain is NAGVMQNPRHLVRRRGQEARLRCSPMKGHSHVYWYRQLPEEGLKFMVYLQKENIIDESGMPKERFSAEFPKEGPSILRIQQVVRGDSAAYFCASSPPGQGASSTDTQYFGPGTRLTVL.

This clone was recorded many times. This chain connects TRBV28 to TRBJ1-6, with a possible D match to TRBD1 (6 bases). Per germline, CDR1 MDHEN and CDR2 SYDVKM. Between the trimmed V and J ends, which lost 10 bases and 3 bases, there was a span of 16 bases. The CDR3 is 15 residues long. The CDR3 sequence: CATKGRTVYNSPLHF. In nucleotides, the CDR3 is TGTGCCACCAAGGGTCGGACAGTCTATAATTCACCCCTCCACTTT.

This clone was detected only a few times. A much larger clone lies one base from this, so it may be a read error. Additional DNA sequences in this sample encode the identical CDR3. The V and J genes are TRBV11-2 and TRBJ1-5; D remains unclear. Germline V CDR1 and CDR2: SGHAT, FQNNGV. Trimming stripped 8 bases from V and 7 bases from J, with 12 bases between. This CDR3 is built from 12 residues. CDR3: CASEAIHQPQHF. As DNA, the CDR3 is TGTGCCAGCGAGGCGATTCACCAGCCCCAGCATTTT.